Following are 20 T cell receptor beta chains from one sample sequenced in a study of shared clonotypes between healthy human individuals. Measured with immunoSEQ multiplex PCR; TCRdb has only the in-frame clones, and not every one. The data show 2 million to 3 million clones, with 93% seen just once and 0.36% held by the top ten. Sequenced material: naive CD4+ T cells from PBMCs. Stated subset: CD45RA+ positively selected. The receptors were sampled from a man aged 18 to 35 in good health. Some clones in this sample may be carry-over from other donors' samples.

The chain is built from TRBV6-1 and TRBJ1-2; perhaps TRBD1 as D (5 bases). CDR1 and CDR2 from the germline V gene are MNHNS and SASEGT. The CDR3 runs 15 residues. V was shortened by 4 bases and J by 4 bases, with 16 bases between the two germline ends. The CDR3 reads CASSVRNGGGYGYTF. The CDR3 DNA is TGTGCCAGCAGTGTACGAAATGGGGGGGGCTATGGCTACACCTTC.

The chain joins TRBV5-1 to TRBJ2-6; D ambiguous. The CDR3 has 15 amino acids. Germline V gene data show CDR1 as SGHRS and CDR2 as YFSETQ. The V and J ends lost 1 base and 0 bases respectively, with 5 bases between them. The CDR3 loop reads CASSLHSSGANVLTF. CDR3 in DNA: TGCGCCAGCAGCTTGCACAGCTCTGGGGCCAACGTCCTGACTTTC.

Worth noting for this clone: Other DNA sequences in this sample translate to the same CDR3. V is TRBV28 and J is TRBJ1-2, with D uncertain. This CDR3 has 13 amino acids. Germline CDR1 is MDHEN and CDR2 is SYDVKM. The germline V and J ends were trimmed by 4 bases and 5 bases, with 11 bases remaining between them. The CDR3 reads CASSSAGTYGYTF. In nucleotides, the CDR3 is TGTGCCAGCAGTTCGGCCGGAACTTATGGCTACACCTTC.

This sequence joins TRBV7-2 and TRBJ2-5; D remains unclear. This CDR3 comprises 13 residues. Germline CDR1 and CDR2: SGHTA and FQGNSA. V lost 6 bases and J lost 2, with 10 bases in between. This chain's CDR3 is CASRRDGQETQYF. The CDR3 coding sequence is TGTGCCAGCAGAAGAGACGGACAAGAGACCCAGTACTTC.

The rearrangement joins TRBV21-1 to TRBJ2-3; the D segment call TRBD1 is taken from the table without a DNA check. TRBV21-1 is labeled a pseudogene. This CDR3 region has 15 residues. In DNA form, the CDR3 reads TGTGCCAGCAGCAAAGCGAATGACAACACAGATACGCAGTATTTT. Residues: CASSKANDNTDTQYF.

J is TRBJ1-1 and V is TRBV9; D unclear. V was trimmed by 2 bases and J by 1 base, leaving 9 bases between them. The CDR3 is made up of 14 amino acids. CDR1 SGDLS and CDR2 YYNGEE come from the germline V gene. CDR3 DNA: TGTGCCAGCAGCGTTATTGCGGGGAACACTGAAGCTTTCTTT. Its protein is CASSVIAGNTEAFF.

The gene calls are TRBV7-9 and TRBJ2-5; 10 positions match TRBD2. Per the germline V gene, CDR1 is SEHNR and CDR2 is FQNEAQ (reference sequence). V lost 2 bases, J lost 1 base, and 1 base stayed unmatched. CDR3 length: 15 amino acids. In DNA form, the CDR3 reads TGTGCCAGCAGCTTACTAGCGGGGGCCCAAGAGACCCAGTACTTC. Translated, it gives CASSLLAGAQETQYF.

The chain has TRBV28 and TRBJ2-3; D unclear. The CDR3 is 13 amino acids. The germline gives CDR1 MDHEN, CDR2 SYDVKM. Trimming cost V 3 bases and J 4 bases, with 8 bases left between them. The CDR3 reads CASSLANPDTQYF. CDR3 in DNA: TGTGCCAGCAGTTTGGCTAACCCAGATACGCAGTATTTT.

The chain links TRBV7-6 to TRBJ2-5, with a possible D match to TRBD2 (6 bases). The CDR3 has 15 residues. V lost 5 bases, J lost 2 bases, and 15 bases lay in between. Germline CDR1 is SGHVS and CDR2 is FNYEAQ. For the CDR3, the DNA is TGTGCCAGCAGCCGTACGACTAGGGGTCAAGAGACCCAGTACTTC. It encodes CASSRTTRGQETQYF.

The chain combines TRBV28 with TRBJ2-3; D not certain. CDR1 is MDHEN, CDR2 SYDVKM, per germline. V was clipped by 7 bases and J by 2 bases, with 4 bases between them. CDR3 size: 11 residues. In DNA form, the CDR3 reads TGTGCCAGCACCCTCACAGATACGCAGTATTTT. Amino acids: CASTLTDTQYF.

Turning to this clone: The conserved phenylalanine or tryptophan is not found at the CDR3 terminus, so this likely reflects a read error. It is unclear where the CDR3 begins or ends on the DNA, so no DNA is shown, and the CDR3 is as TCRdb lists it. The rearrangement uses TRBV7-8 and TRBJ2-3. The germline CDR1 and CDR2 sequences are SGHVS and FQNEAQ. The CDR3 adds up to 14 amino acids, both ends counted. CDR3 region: CASSQIPGTGLGIL.

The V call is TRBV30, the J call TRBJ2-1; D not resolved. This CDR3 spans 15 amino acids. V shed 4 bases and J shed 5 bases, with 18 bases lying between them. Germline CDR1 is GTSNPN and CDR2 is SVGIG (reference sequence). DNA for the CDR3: TGTGCCTGGACACTTTACAGAACTTTTAACAATGAGCAGTTCTTC. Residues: CAWTLYRTFNNEQFF.

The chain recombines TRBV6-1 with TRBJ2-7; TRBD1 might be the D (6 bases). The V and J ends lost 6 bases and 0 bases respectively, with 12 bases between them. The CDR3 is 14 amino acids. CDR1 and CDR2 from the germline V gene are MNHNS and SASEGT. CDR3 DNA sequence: TGTGCCAGCAGCAGGGCAGGGGACTCCTACGAGCAGTACTTC. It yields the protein CASSRAGDSYEQYF.

The CDR3 spells CASSLAAVGLGETQYF. CDR3 DNA sequence: TGCGCCAGCAGCTTGGCCGCAGTGGGATTAGGAGAGACCCAGTACTTC. This rearrangement joins TRBV5-1 to TRBJ2-5; the D is unclear. Per the germline V gene, CDR1 is SGHRS and CDR2 is YFSETQ. The CDR3 sequence is 16 residues long. With 0 bases removed from V and 4 bases from J, the gap between germline ends came to 16 bases.

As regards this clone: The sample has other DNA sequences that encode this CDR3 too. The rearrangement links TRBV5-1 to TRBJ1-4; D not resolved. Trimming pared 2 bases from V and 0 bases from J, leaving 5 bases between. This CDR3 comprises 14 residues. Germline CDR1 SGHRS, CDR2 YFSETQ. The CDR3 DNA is TGCGCCAGCAGCTTCTCGGCAACTAATGAAAAACTGTTTTTT. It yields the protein CASSFSATNEKLFF.

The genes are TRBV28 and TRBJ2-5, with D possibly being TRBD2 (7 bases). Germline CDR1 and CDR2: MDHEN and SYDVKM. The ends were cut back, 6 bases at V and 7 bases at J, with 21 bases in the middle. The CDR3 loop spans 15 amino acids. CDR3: CASRGGARPVGTQYF. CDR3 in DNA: TGTGCCAGCAGGGGGGGGGCCCGACCGGTTGGGACCCAGTACTTC.

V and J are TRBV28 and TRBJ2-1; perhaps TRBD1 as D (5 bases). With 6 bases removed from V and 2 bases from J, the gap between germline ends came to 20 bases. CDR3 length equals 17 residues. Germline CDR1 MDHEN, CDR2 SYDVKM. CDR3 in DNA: TGTGCCAGCAGGCCCCCATTAGGGGCGGCCACCTACAATGAGCAGTTCTTC. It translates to CASRPPLGAATYNEQFF.

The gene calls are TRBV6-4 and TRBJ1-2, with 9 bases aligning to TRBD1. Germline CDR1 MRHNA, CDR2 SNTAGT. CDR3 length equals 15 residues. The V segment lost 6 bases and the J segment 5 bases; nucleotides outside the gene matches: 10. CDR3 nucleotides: TGTGCCAGCAGGCCGGGACAGGGTCTTTATTATGGCTACACCTTC. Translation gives CASRPGQGLYYGYTF.

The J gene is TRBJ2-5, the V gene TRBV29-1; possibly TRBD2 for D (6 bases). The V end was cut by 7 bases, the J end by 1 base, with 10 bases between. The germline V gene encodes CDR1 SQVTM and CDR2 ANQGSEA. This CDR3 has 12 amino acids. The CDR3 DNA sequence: TGCAGCGGACGGGAGTCCCAAGAGACCCAGTACTTC. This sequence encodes CSGRESQETQYF.

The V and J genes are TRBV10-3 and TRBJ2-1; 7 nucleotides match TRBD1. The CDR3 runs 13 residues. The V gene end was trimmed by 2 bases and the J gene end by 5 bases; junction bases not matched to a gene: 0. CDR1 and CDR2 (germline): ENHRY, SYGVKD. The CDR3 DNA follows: TGTGCCATCAGTGAGGACAGGGACAATGAGCAGTTCTTC. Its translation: CAISEDRDNEQFF.